This T cell receptor beta chain derives from a study of blood T cell repertoires in COVID-19. Turning to the study itself: Whether acute or convalescent, the COVID-19 samples came from the United States, Italy and Spain. PBMCs, B-cell-depleted T cells, or T cells provided the cDNA or gDNA that made up the material.

In the original processing: Amplification of reference gene primers was used by the study to estimate nucleated cell counts. Sequencing used immunoSEQ multiplex PCR; TCRdb keeps in-frame clones, though not all of them. V and J calls and clone size are given by that table; D and trimming were obtained from the DNA. The sample has 300,000 to 450,000 clones, roughly 85% seen once; the top ten hold 3.5% to 4%. The length of the CDR3 is 15 residues. The germline CDR1 and CDR2 sequences are MNHEY and SVGAGI. Losses at the gene ends were 5 bases for V and 5 bases for J; bases not matched to a gene: 6. The source of this sequence is a woman younger than 35 with acute or convalescent COVID-19. V and J are TRBV6-5 and TRBJ1-6; 7 nucleotides align to TRBD1. The sample taken for sequencing was peripheral blood. In DNA form, the CDR3 reads TGTGCCAGCAGTCTCTCAGGGGGAGATAATTCACCCCTCCACTTT. Translated, it gives CASSLSGGDNSPLHF.